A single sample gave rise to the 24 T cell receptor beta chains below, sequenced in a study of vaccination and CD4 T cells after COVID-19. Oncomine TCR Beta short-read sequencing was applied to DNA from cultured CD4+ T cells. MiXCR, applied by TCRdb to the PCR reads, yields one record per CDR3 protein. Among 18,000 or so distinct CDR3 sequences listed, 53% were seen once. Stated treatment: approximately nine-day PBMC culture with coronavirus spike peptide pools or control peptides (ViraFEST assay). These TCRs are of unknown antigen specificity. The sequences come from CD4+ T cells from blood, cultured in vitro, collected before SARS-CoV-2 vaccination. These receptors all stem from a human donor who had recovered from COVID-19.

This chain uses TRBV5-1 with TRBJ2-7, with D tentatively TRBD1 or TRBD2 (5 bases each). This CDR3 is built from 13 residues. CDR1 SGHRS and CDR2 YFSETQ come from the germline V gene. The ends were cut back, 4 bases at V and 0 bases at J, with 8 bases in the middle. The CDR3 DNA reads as TGCGCCAGCAGCCGGGACGGCTCCTACGAGCAGTACTTC. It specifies CASSRDGSYEQYF.

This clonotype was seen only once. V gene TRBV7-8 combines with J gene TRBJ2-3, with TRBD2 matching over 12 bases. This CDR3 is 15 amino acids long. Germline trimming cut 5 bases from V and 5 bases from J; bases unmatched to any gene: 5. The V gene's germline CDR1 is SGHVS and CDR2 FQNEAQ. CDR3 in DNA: TGTGCCAGCAGCACTGGACTAGCGGGAAGAGATACGCAGTATTTT. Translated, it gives CASSTGLAGRDTQYF.

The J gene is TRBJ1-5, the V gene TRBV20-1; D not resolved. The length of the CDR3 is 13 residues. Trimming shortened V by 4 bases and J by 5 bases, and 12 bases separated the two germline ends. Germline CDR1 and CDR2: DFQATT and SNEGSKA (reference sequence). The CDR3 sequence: CSAMARPDQPQHF. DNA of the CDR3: TGCAGTGCTATGGCCCGACCGGATCAGCCCCAGCATTTT.

The CDR3 spells CASSWNSASGTDTQYF. The DNA for the CDR3 is TGTGCCAGCAGCTGGAATAGCGCTTCGGGGACAGATACGCAGTATTTT. This chain links TRBV5-4 with TRBJ2-3; a weak D match, TRBD2 (5 bases). The V end lost 3 bases, the J end lost 3 bases, and 17 bases lay between the germline ends. CDR1 SGHNT and CDR2 YYREEE come from the germline V gene (reference sequence). The CDR3 spans 16 residues.

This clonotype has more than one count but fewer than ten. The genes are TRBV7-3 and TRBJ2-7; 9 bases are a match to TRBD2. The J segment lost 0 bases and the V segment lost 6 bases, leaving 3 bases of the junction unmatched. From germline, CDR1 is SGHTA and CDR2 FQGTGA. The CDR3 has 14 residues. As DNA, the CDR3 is TGTGCCAGCAGGCCAGCGGGAGGCTCCTACGAGCAGTACTTC. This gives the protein CASRPAGGSYEQYF.

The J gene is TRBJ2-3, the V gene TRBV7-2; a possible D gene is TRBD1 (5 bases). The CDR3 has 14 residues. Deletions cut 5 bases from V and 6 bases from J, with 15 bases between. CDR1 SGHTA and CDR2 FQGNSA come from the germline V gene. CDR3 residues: CASSRYSKGDTQYF. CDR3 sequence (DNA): TGTGCCAGCAGCCGTTATAGCAAGGGGGATACGCAGTATTTT.

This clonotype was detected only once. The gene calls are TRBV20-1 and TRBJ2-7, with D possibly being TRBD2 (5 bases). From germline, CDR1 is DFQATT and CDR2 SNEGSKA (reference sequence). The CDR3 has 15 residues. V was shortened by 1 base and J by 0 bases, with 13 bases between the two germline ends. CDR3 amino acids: CSARGPSRDSYEQYF. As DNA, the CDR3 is TGCAGTGCTAGAGGCCCTAGCAGAGACTCCTACGAGCAGTACTTC.

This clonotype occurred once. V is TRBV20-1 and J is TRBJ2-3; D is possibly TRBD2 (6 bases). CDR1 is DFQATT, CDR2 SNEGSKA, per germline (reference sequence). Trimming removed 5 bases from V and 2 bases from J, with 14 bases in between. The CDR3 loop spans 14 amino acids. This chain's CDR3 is CSALWGVYTDTQYF. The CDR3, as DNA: TGCAGTGCTCTATGGGGGGTCTACACAGATACGCAGTATTTT.

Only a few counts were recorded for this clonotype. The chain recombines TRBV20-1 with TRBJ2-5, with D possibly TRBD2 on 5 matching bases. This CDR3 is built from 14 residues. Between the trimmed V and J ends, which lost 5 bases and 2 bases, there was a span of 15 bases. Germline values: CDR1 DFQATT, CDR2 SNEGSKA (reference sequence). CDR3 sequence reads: CSAWPALGQETQYF. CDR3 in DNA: TGCAGTGCTTGGCCGGCACTAGGGCAAGAGACCCAGTACTTC.

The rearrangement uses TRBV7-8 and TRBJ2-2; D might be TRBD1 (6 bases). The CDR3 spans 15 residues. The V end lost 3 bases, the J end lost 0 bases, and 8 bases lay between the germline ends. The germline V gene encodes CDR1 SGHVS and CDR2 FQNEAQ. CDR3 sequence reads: CASSLQGSNTGELFF. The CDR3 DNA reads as TGTGCCAGCAGCTTGCAGGGGTCGAACACCGGGGAGCTGTTTTTT.

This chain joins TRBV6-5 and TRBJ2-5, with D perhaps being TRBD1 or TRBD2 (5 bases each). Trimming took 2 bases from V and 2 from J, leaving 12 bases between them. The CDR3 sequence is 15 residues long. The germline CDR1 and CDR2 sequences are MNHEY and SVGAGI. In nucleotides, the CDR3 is TGTGCCAGCAGTTACCTCGGGACCGGGCAAGAGACCCAGTACTTC. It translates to CASSYLGTGQETQYF.

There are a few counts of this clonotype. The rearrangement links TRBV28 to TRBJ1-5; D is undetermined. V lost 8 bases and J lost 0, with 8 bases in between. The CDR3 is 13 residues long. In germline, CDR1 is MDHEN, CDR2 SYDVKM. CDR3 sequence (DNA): TGTGCCAGCGAGTTGGATAGCAATCAGCCCCAGCATTTT. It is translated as CASELDSNQPQHF.

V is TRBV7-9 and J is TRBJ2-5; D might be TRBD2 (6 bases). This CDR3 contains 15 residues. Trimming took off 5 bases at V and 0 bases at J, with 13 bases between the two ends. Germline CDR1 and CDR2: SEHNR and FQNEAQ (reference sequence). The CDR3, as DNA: TGTGCCAGCAGCGTCCGGGACTGGTACCAAGAGACCCAGTACTTC. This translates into CASSVRDWYQETQYF.

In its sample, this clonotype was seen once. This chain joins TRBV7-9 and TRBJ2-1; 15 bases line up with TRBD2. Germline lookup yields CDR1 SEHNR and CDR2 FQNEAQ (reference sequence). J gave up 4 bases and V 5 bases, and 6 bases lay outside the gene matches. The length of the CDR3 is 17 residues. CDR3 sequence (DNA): TGTGCCAGCAGCCCCGGACTAGCGGGAGGGTGGTACAATGAGCAGTTCTTC. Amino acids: CASSPGLAGGWYNEQFF. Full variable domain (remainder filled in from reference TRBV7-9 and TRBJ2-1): DTGVSQNPRHKITKRGQNVTFRCDPISEHNRLYWYRQTLGQGPEFLTYFQNEAQLEKSRLLSDRFSAERPKGSFSTLEIQRTEQGDSAMYLCASSPGLAGGWYNEQFFGPGTRLTVL.

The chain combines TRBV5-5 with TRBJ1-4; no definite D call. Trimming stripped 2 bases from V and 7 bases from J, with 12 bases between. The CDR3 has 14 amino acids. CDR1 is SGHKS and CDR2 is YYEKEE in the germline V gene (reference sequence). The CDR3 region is CASSLSIGGEKLFF. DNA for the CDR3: TGTGCCAGCAGCTTATCAATCGGCGGTGAAAAACTGTTTTTT.

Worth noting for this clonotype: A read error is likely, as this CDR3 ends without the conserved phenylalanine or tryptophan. DNA for the CDR3: TGCAGTGGAGGGGGAGCGGTGTACCAAGAGACCCAGTACTAC. Protein: CSGGGAVYQETQYY. V and J are TRBV20-1 and TRBJ2-5, with D maybe TRBD1 (6 bases). Germline CDR1 reads DFQATT; CDR2 reads SNEGSKA (reference sequence). Deletions cut 7 bases from V and 0 bases from J, with 15 bases between. This CDR3 comprises 14 residues.

CDR3 nucleotide sequence: TGCAGTGCCGAGACCCGCACAGATACGCAGTATTTT. Residues: CSAETRTDTQYF. This chain connects TRBV20-1 to TRBJ2-3; no reliable D call. The V and J ends lost 6 bases and 1 base respectively, with 8 bases between them. CDR3 length: 12 amino acids. Germline V gene lookup returns CDR1 DFQATT and CDR2 SNEGSKA (reference sequence).

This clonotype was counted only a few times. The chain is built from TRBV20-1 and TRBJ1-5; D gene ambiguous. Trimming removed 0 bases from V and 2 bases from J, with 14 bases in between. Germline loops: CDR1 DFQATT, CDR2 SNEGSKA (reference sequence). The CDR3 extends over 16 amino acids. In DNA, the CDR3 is TGCAGTGCTAGAGATCGTGGCGGGCCCCGCAATCAGCCCCAGCATTTT. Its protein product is CSARDRGGPRNQPQHF.

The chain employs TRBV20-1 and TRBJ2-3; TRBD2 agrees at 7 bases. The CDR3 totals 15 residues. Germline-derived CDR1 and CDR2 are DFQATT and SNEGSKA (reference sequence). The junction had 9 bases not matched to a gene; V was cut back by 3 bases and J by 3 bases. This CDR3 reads CSASLGGGATDTQYF. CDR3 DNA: TGCAGTGCTAGCTTGGGGGGAGGGGCAACAGATACGCAGTATTTT.

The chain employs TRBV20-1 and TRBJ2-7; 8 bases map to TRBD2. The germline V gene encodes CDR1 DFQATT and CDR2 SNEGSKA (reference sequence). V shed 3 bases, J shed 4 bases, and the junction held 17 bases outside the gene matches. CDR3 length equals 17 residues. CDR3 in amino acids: CSASPLMGGLEGYEQYF. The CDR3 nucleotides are TGCAGTGCTAGTCCACTCATGGGGGGACTAGAAGGGTACGAGCAGTACTTC.

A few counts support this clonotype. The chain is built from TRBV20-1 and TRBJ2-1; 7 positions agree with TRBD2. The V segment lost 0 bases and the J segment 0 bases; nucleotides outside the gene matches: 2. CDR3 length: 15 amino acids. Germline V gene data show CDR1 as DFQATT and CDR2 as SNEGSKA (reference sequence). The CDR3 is CSAREGGSSYNEQFF. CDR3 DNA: TGCAGTGCTAGAGAAGGCGGGAGCTCCTACAATGAGCAGTTCTTC.

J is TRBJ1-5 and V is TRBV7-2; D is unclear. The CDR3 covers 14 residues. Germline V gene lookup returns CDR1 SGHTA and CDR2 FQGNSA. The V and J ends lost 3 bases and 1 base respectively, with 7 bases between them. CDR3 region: CASSFFTSNQPQHF. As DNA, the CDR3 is TGTGCCAGCAGCTTCTTTACGAGCAATCAGCCCCAGCATTTT. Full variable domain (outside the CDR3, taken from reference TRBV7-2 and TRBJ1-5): GAGVSQSPSNKVTEKGKDVELRCDPISGHTALYWYRQSLGQGLEFLIYFQGNSAPDKSGLPSDRFSAERTGGSVSTLTIQRTQQEDSAVYLCASSFFTSNQPQHFGDGTRLSIL.

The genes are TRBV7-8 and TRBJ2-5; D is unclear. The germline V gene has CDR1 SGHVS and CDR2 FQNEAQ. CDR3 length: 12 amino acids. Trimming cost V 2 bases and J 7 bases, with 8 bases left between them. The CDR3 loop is CASSLPAATQYF. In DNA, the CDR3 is TGTGCCAGCAGCTTACCGGCGGCGACCCAGTACTTC.

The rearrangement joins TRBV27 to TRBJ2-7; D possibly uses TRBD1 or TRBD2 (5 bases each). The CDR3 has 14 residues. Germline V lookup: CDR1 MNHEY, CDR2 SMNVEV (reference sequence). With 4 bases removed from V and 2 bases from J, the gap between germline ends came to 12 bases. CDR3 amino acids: CASSSERGAYEQYF. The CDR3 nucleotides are TGTGCCAGCAGTTCCGAGAGAGGGGCCTACGAGCAGTACTTC.